What follows are 18 T cell receptor beta chains derived from one specimen sequenced in a study of PD-L1 blockade in urothelial cancer. Some clones are missing from TCRdb's copy, which holds only in-frame ones; the method was immunoSEQ multiplex PCR. Of roughly 24,000 clones in the sample, approximately 86% were seen once. The specimen comprised PBMCs, sampled around atezolizumab (anti-PD-L1) treatment. These receptors all stem from a man in his 60s with urothelial cancer.

The rearrangement joins TRBV5-1 to TRBJ2-2; 8 positions agree with TRBD1. The CDR3 has 16 residues. CDR1 and CDR2 from the germline V gene are SGHRS and YFSETQ. V shed 4 bases and J 1 base; nucleotides not matched to a gene: 6. The CDR3 DNA follows: TGCGCCAGCAGCACAGGGGACAGGCGGAACACCGGGGAGCTGTTTTTT. Translation: CASSTGDRRNTGELFF. The entire variable domain, with the rest obtained from reference TRBV5-1 and TRBJ2-2, is as follows: KAGVTQTPRYLIKTRGQQVTLSCSPISGHRSVSWYQQTPGQGLQFLFEYFSETQRNKGNFPGRFSGRQFSNSRSEMNVSTLELGDSALYLCASSTGDRRNTGELFFGEGSRLTVL.

This rearrangement joins TRBV7-9 to TRBJ2-5; D may be TRBD2 (6 bases). With 5 bases removed from V and 5 bases from J, the gap between germline ends came to 24 bases. The CDR3 sequence is 17 residues long. Looked up from germline, CDR1 is SEHNR and CDR2 is FQNEAQ (reference sequence). CDR3 in amino acids: CASSSHFGVTSVETQYF. The CDR3 DNA sequence: TGTGCCAGCAGCAGCCACTTCGGGGTGACTAGTGTTGAGACCCAGTACTTC.

V usage is TRBV6-1 and J usage is TRBJ1-1; D gene ambiguous. Germline CDR1 MNHNS, CDR2 SASEGT. Trimming cost V 4 bases and J 6 bases, with 15 bases left between them. This CDR3 has 14 residues. CDR3 protein: CASSAQVKGAEAFF. CDR3 coding DNA: TGTGCCAGCAGTGCTCAAGTGAAGGGAGCTGAAGCTTTCTTT.

In its sample, this clone is medium-sized. CDR3 sequence: CASSLRDRPLMGSYEQYF. CDR3 DNA sequence: TGTGCCAGCTCACTCCGGGACAGGCCCCTAATGGGGTCCTACGAGCAGTACTTC. This chain links TRBV18 with TRBJ2-7; the match to TRBD1 covers 8 bases. The CDR3 loop spans 18 amino acids. V was clipped by 4 bases and J by 1 base; unmatched bases: 15. Germline lookup yields CDR1 KGHSH and CDR2 LQKENI.

This chain links TRBV19 with TRBJ1-2; D is unresolved. V dropped 5 bases and J dropped 2 bases, with 15 bases sitting between them. Germline V gene lookup returns CDR1 LNHDA and CDR2 SQIVND (reference sequence). The CDR3 loop spans 15 amino acids. Here the CDR3 DNA reads TGTGCCAGTAGTTCGGGGAAATCTTTCAACTATGGCTACACCTTC. This sequence encodes CASSSGKSFNYGYTF. The full variable domain, in which reference TRBV19 and TRBJ1-2 provide the parts outside the CDR3, is DGGITQSPKYLFRKEGQNVTLSCEQNLNHDAMYWYRQDPGQGLRLIYYSQIVNDFQKGDIAEGYSVSREKKESFPLTVTSAQKNPTAFYLCASSSGKSFNYGYTFGSGTRLTVV.

The rearrangement links TRBV7-2 to TRBJ2-3; 7 nucleotides agree with TRBD2. V gave up 6 bases and J gave up 2 bases; unmatched junction bases: 8. Germline loops: CDR1 SGHTA, CDR2 FQGNSA. CDR3 length: 15 residues. For the CDR3, the DNA is TGTGCCAGCAGAGCCTCTCAGCGGGACACAGATACGCAGTATTTT. It yields the protein CASRASQRDTDTQYF.

This clone is a singleton in its sample. V gene TRBV11-3 combines with J gene TRBJ1-1; unclear D gene. The CDR3 is made up of 13 amino acids. V lost 3 bases, J lost 1 base, and 6 bases lay in between. Germline CDR1 SGHNT, CDR2 YENEEA. CDR3: CASSFSRNTEAFF. For the CDR3, the DNA is TGTGCCAGCAGCTTCTCCCGGAACACTGAAGCTTTCTTT.

V is TRBV5-1 and J is TRBJ2-2, with 11 nucleotides matching TRBD2. V was clipped by 9 bases and J by 0 bases; unmatched bases: 4. The length of the CDR3 is 15 residues. CDR1 is SGHRS and CDR2 is YFSETQ in the germline V gene. This chain's CDR3 is CATQTSGTNTGELFF. CDR3 nucleotides: TGCGCCACCCAGACTAGCGGGACGAACACCGGGGAGCTGTTTTTT.

In nucleotides, the CDR3 is TGCGCCAGCAGCATCGCCGGGACAGGGGGTGAGACCCAGTACTTC. Translation: CASSIAGTGGETQYF. This rearrangement joins TRBV5-1 to TRBJ2-5; 11 positions agree with TRBD1. V lost 4 bases, J lost 5 bases, and 7 bases stayed unmatched. Per germline, CDR1 SGHRS and CDR2 YFSETQ. The CDR3 loop spans 15 amino acids. Full variable domain (remainder filled in from reference TRBV5-1 and TRBJ2-5): KAGVTQTPRYLIKTRGQQVTLSCSPISGHRSVSWYQQTPGQGLQFLFEYFSETQRNKGNFPGRFSGRQFSNSRSEMNVSTLELGDSALYLCASSIAGTGGETQYFGPGTRLLVL.

The chain combines TRBV10-3 with TRBJ2-7; 7 nucleotides match TRBD1. Unmatched junction bases numbered 8, after V lost 0 bases and J lost 3 bases. CDR1 is ENHRY and CDR2 is SYGVKD in the germline V gene. This CDR3 region has 16 residues. Written as DNA, the CDR3 is TGTGCCATCAGTGAGTCGAAAGGGGGCGTGATCTACGAGCAGTACTTC. This codes for CAISESKGGVIYEQYF.

The rearrangement joins TRBV6-5 to TRBJ2-5; TRBD1 aligns across 7 bases. The CDR3 has 15 amino acids. Germline trimming cut 5 bases from V and 4 bases from J; bases unmatched to any gene: 10. The germline V gene encodes CDR1 MNHEY and CDR2 SVGAGI. For the CDR3, the DNA is TGTGCCAGCAGTACTTGGACAGGAGGAGGAGAGACCCAGTACTTC. It translates to CASSTWTGGGETQYF.

The genes are TRBV19 and TRBJ2-1, with TRBD1 matching over 8 bases. The CDR3 is 14 amino acids. CDR1 is LNHDA and CDR2 is SQIVND in the germline V gene (reference sequence). The junction had 6 bases not matched to a gene; V was cut back by 7 bases and J by 4 bases. The CDR3 region has the DNA TGTGCCAGTAAGACAGGGGATTATTACAATGAGCAGTTCTTC. Translation gives CASKTGDYYNEQFF. Looking up the rest from reference TRBV19 and TRBJ2-1 gives the full variable domain: DGGITQSPKYLFRKEGQNVTLSCEQNLNHDAMYWYRQDPGQGLRLIYYSQIVNDFQKGDIAEGYSVSREKKESFPLTVTSAQKNPTAFYLCASKTGDYYNEQFFGPGTRLTVL.

The chain links TRBV9 to TRBJ1-6; 8 bases fit TRBD1. The CDR3 is made up of 15 amino acids. Germline V CDR1 and CDR2: SGDLS, YYNGEE. Unmatched junction bases numbered 9, after V lost 3 bases and J lost 10 bases. The CDR3 loop reads CASSATGEGVSPLHF. As DNA, the CDR3 is TGTGCCAGCAGCGCGACAGGGGAAGGGGTCTCACCCCTCCACTTT.

This clone is judged medium-sized. The genes are TRBV7-9 and TRBJ2-1; the match to TRBD2 covers 11 bases. The J segment lost 7 bases and the V segment lost 2 bases, leaving 7 bases of the junction unmatched. Germline-derived CDR1 and CDR2 are SEHNR and FQNEAQ (reference sequence). The CDR3 contains 16 residues. Here the CDR3 DNA reads TGTGCCAGCAGCTTAAGCCGACTAGCGGGAAATAATGAGCAGTTCTTC. It specifies CASSLSRLAGNNEQFF.

V and J are TRBV5-1 and TRBJ1-2; 8 bases are a match to TRBD1. Trimming at V came to 4 bases and at J to 8 bases, leaving 10 bases not matched to a gene. The CDR3 contains 14 residues. Germline V gene sequence: CDR1 SGHRS, CDR2 YFSETQ. The CDR3 bases are TGCGCCAGCAGCCCCGGTTCAGGGGGCCGCGGCTACACCTTC. This sequence encodes CASSPGSGGRGYTF.

V gene TRBV5-4 combines with J gene TRBJ1-2; 9 positions match TRBD1. Germline V gene sequence: CDR1 SGHNT, CDR2 YYREEE (reference sequence). V gave up 0 bases and J gave up 8 bases; unmatched junction bases: 8. The CDR3 runs to 15 residues. The CDR3 DNA is TGTGCCAGCAGCTTGGCCGAAGGACAGGGGCGAGGCTACACCTTC. Its translation: CASSLAEGQGRGYTF.

The gene calls are TRBV10-2 and TRBJ2-1; perhaps TRBD2 as D (5 bases). Trimming removed 6 bases from V and 5 bases from J, with 14 bases in between. The CDR3 has 14 residues. Germline loops: CDR1 WSHSY, CDR2 SAAADI. The CDR3 loop is CASRPGIRDNEQFF. CDR3 in DNA: TGCGCCAGCAGGCCGGGAATTAGAGACAATGAGCAGTTCTTC.

A few counts support this clone. The chain links TRBV2 to TRBJ2-2, with D possibly TRBD1 on 6 matching bases. V lost 4 bases and J lost 1, with 7 bases in between. This CDR3 spans 14 amino acids. Per the germline V gene, CDR1 is SNHLY and CDR2 is FYNNEI. The CDR3 region has the DNA TGTGCCAGCAGTGTCAGGGGGAACACCGGGGAGCTGTTTTTT. This encodes CASSVRGNTGELFF.